The present TCR beta chain was sequenced within a study of glioma-infiltrating T cells. The study's findings and limits: Tissue and blood shared very few CDR3 sequences. Tissue-blood divergence was below expectation in non-neoplastic patients, above in gliomas.

A remark on this clonotype: Its cognate antigen is unknown.

TCR alpha and beta CDR3 regions were amplified from RNA using iRepertoire nested multiplex PCR. Input was 100-400 ng of tissue mRNA or PBMC total RNA. TCRdb re-derived calls from the multiplex PCR reads in MiXCR, one entry per CDR3 protein. The sample holds tens of thousands of distinct CDR3 sequences, 23% seen once. The CDR3 spans 15 residues. V was shortened by 3 bases and J by 13 bases, with 22 bases between the two germline ends. Germline values: CDR1 LGHDT, CDR2 YNNKEL (reference sequence). The TCR comes from a human donor with low-grade glioma or glioblastoma, undergoing nonglioma brain surgery, or in good health (not recorded which). The specimen sequenced was glioma tissue, nonneoplastic brain tissue, or PBMCs (not recorded which). V usage is TRBV3-1 and J usage is TRBJ2-1, with D hard to call. The CDR3 reads CASSQRQTHQETQFF. CDR3 nucleotide sequence: TGTGCCAGCAGCCAGCGCCAGACACACCAAGAGACCCAGTTCTTC.